This is a list of T cell receptor beta chains from one sample in a study of vaccination and CD4 T cells after COVID-19. These receptors' antigens are unknown. TCRdb fed the PCR reads into MiXCR, producing one record per CDR3 protein. Here the sample spans roughly 16,000 distinct CDR3 sequences, 43% being singletons. The sample was CD4+ T cells from blood, cultured in vitro, taken before SARS-CoV-2 vaccination. The receptors come from a human donor who had recovered from COVID-19. The conserved cysteine and the conserved F or W are not part of the CDR3 here. The order of the fields is V gene, CDR3 protein.

>TRBV6-1
ASGLGQGLGETQY
>TRBV20-1
SAIQEGPF
>TRBV7-8
ASSLVLLNEQF
>TRBV7-6
ASSLSQGFGETQY
>TRBV7-2
ASSSQPGDRAYEQY
>TRBV5-1
ASSRLYPRDTQY
>TRBV15
ATSRGTGAHTGELF
>TRBV7-9
ASSATRKTYEQY
>TRBV5-8
ASSSRVDNSPLH
>TRBV2
ASSVAGGYYGYT
>TRBV2
ASSRTESGANVLT
>TRBV20-1
SARAPQGEAF
>TRBV7-9
ASSTLAGGFYNEQF
>TRBV7-2
ASSLNVQGASNTGELF
>TRBV5-4
VSSQLQGNYGYT
>TRBV27
ATTSTGGGVNGYT
>TRBV19
ASRTGGSTEAF
>TRBV19
ASTAQGFIYNEQF
>TRBV12-3/TRBV12-4
ASSYRLAGGPTDTQY
>TRBV6-2/TRBV6-3
ASSRGNLNQPQH
>TRBV6-5
ASSSVRGGNEQF
>TRBV7-9
ASSVSGAQNSYEQY
>TRBV5-6
ASRRFEGETQY
>TRBV6-1
ASRLLGTSYEQY
>TRBV6-5
ASSYDTSNYGYT
>TRBV28
ASSFPGQGLGYT
>TRBV19
ASSAPGTASYEQY
>TRBV5-6
ASSFRDGLETQY
>TRBV2
ASSEPRGGKTQY
>TRBV20-1
SARGRQQLAGGAQY
>TRBV2
ASSPGLIANYGYT
>TRBV6-1
ATGTGGIQPQH
>TRBV7-2
ASSLAPAGGREAF
>TRBV14
ASSYRGSYGYT
>TRBV20-1
SARDRTRLGDTQY
>TRBV7-8
ASSLASGGSSGELF
>TRBV6-1
ASSPRGFSNQPQH
>TRBV10-3
ASSDRAGVDTEAF
>TRBV7-2
ASSNIAGRLETQY
>TRBV19
ASSIGPRPEAF
>TRBV15
ATSRGEPGERELF
>TRBV6-1
ASRKGGGNTEAF